What follows is one T cell receptor beta chain and its context. Within the sample, other DNA sequences also encode this same CDR3. Sequencing was performed with immunoSEQ multiplex PCR; in TCRdb, only in-frame clones are kept and a portion is missing. Of about 1.5 million clones in the sample, 98% are singletons; the top ten hold roughly 0.45%. This sample was included in a study of shared clonotypes between healthy human individuals. Nashville, Tennessee was home to all donors, each a Caucasian adult. Losses at the gene ends were 2 bases for V and 1 base for J; bases not matched to a gene: 1. Germline CDR1 is SGHRS and CDR2 is YFSETQ. This CDR3 contains 16 residues.

V gene TRBV5-1 combines with J gene TRBJ2-2; 11 bases line up with TRBD2. The origin of this receptor is a man younger than 40 in good health. Sequenced material: naive CD4+ T cells sorted from blood. The subset is: CD45RA+ positively selected. For the CDR3, the DNA is TGCGCCAGCAGCTTTCTAGCGGGAGGGAACACCGGGGAGCTGTTTTTT. Protein product: CASSFLAGGNTGELFF.